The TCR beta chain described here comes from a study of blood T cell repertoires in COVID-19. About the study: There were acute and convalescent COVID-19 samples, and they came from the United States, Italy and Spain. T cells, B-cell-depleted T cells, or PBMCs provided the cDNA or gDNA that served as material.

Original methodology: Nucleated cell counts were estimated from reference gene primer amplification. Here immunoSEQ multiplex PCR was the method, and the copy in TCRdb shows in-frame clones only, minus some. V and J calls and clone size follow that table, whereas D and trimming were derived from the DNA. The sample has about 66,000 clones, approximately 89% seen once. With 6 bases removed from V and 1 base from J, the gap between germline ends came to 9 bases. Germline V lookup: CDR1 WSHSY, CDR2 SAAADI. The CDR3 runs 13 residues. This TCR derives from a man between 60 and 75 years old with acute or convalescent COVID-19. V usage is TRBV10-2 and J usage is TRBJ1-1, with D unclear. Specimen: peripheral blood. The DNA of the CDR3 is TGCGCCAGCAGAAATTCCGGGAACACTGAAGCTTTCTTT. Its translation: CASRNSGNTEAFF.